The next 24 T cell receptor beta chains were all read from a single sample in a study of T cell repertoires in cytomegalovirus infection. TCRdb independently ran MiXCR on the reads; one entry per CDR3 protein. The sample contains 80,000 to 90,000 distinct CDR3 sequences, roughly 44% of which appear only once. These receptors have no known antigen. Here the sequenced sample was CD8+ T cells from cultured PBMCs, taken from culture after CMV antigen stimulation. All receptors derive from a human donor in good health (CMV status not recorded). Some clones in this sample may be carry-over from other donors' samples.

The V and J genes are TRBV7-3 and TRBJ2-7; 7 bases are shared with TRBD1. Germline loops: CDR1 SGHTA, CDR2 FQGTGA. The CDR3 contains 14 residues. V lost 2 bases and J lost 2; bases outside the gene matches: 3. The CDR3 sequence: CASSLFQGAYEQYF. The CDR3 bases are TGTGCCAGCAGCTTATTCCAGGGGGCCTACGAGCAGTACTTC.

The chain is built from TRBV7-9 and TRBJ2-7, with 7 bases matching TRBD2. Losses at the gene ends were 8 bases for V and 1 base for J; bases not matched to a gene: 11. Germline values: CDR1 SEHNR, CDR2 FQNEAQ (reference sequence). The CDR3 covers 15 residues. CDR3 region: CASQLTSDNSYEQYF. CDR3 nucleotide sequence: TGTGCCAGCCAACTAACTAGCGACAATTCCTACGAGCAGTACTTC.

The chain uses TRBV2 and TRBJ2-3; TRBD2 matches at 9 bases. The ends lost 9 bases at V and 3 bases at J; junction bases unmatched: 7. Germline CDR1 reads SNHLY; CDR2 reads FYNNEI. CDR3 length: 14 residues. CDR3 region: CARTSGLLTDTQYF. The CDR3 nucleotides read TGTGCCAGGACTAGCGGCCTCTTGACAGATACGCAGTATTTT. Variable domain in full (rest from reference TRBV2 and TRBJ2-3): EPEVTQTPSHQVTQMGQEVILRCVPISNHLYFYWYRQILGQKVEFLVSFYNNEISEKSEIFDDQFSVERPDGSNFTLKIRSTKLEDSAMYFCARTSGLLTDTQYFGPGTRLTVL.

This clonotype has only a few counts. This chain connects TRBV4-1 to TRBJ2-1, with D possibly matching TRBD2 (6 bases). CDR1 is MGHRA, CDR2 YSYEKL, per germline. The CDR3 covers 15 residues. V gave up 6 bases and J gave up 0 bases, with 12 bases separating them. The DNA of the CDR3 is TGCGCCAGCAGACGCGGGGTATCCTCCTACAATGAGCAGTTCTTC. Protein product: CASRRGVSSYNEQFF.

This clonotype was counted a few times. This chain uses TRBV7-6 with TRBJ2-1, with 8 bases aligning to TRBD2. V shed 0 bases, J shed 10 bases, and the junction held 14 bases outside the gene matches. Looked up from germline, CDR1 is SGHVS and CDR2 is FNYEAQ. This CDR3 has 17 amino acids. CDR3 amino acids: CASSLASGGRPLGEQFF. The CDR3 region has the DNA TGTGCCAGCAGCTTAGCGTCAGGCGGGAGGCCATTAGGAGAGCAGTTCTTC.

There are a few counts of this clonotype. This sequence joins TRBV27 and TRBJ2-3; 10 nucleotides line up with TRBD1. The length of the CDR3 is 16 residues. J lost 3 bases, V lost 4 bases, and 7 bases had no gene match. The germline V gene encodes CDR1 MNHEY and CDR2 SMNVEV (reference sequence). The CDR3 here is CASSSVPGQGTDTQYF. DNA of the CDR3: TGTGCCAGCAGTTCCGTTCCGGGACAGGGGACAGATACGCAGTATTTT.

This clonotype was picked up a small number of times. V and J are TRBV7-9 and TRBJ2-4, with 7 bases lining up with TRBD1. Trimming removed 1 base from V and 0 bases from J; junction bases left unmatched: 12. This CDR3 spans 19 amino acids. The germline CDR1 and CDR2 sequences are SEHNR and FQNEAQ (reference sequence). For the CDR3, the DNA is TGTGCCAGCAGCTTAGAAAGGGACAGACGACTTCTAGCCAAAAACATTCAGTACTTC. Protein product: CASSLERDRRLLAKNIQYF.

V gene TRBV19 combines with J gene TRBJ1-1; 8 bases line up with TRBD1. Per the germline V gene, CDR1 is LNHDA and CDR2 is SQIVND (reference sequence). V dropped 5 bases and J dropped 6; count of bases not matched to a gene: 8. The CDR3 is made up of 14 amino acids. The chain's CDR3 is CASSLGTGLPEAFF. The CDR3 nucleotides read TGTGCCAGTAGTTTGGGGACAGGTTTGCCTGAAGCTTTCTTT.

As concerns this clonotype: At one of its ends the junction is not consistent with the germline gene, which may arise from a read error. The V and J genes are TRBV7-9 and TRBJ2-5; TRBD1 or TRBD2 may be the D gene (6 bases each). Per the germline V gene, CDR1 is SEHNR and CDR2 is FQNEAQ (reference sequence). The CDR3 sequence is 16 residues long. The CDR3 DNA follows: TGTACCAGCAGCTTAGATACCGCGCAGGGGAGGGAGACCCAGTACTTC. This codes for CTSSLDTAQGRETQYF.

The J gene is TRBJ1-2, the V gene TRBV7-6; D remains ambiguous. This CDR3 contains 18 residues. The V end lost 2 bases, the J end lost 0 bases, and 19 bases lay between the germline ends. CDR1 and CDR2 from the germline V gene are SGHVS and FNYEAQ. CDR3: CASSLKEGDTSTNYGYTF. For the CDR3, the DNA is TGTGCCAGCAGCTTAAAAGAGGGAGACACATCCACTAACTATGGCTACACCTTC.

The chain joins TRBV7-2 to TRBJ2-5, with D perhaps matching TRBD1 (5 bases). Germline CDR1 SGHTA, CDR2 FQGNSA. With 5 bases removed from V and 7 bases from J, the gap between germline ends came to 20 bases. The CDR3 totals 15 residues. Written as DNA, the CDR3 is TGTGCCAGCAGCGTGAGGTCAGGGCTTCCTTTGACCCAGTACTTC. Protein product: CASSVRSGLPLTQYF.

The chain carries TRBV19 and TRBJ2-6; D unclear. Trimming pared 2 bases from V and 0 bases from J, leaving 5 bases between. Per germline, CDR1 LNHDA and CDR2 SQIVND (reference sequence). The CDR3 runs 15 residues. Written as DNA, the CDR3 is TGTGCCAGTAGTATACTAAGCTCTGGGGCCAACGTCCTGACTTTC. This codes for CASSILSSGANVLTF.

This clonotype has only one observation. The chain combines TRBV6-8 with TRBJ2-3; D may be TRBD1 (5 bases). The germline V gene has CDR1 MNHGY and CDR2 SAAAGT. CDR3 length equals 15 residues. Between the trimmed V and J ends, which lost 2 bases and 0 bases, there was a span of 9 bases. Here the CDR3 DNA reads TGTGCCAGCAGTTACCAGGGAATGAGCACAGATACGCAGTATTTT. Translated, it gives CASSYQGMSTDTQYF.

This sequence joins TRBV5-4 and TRBJ1-1; no clear D gene. Germline V gives CDR1 SGHNT, CDR2 YYREEE (reference sequence). The length of the CDR3 is 15 residues. The germline V and J ends were trimmed by 0 bases and 2 bases, with 11 bases remaining between them. CDR3 sequence reads: CASSLAGPPNTEAFF. CDR3 coding DNA: TGTGCCAGCAGCTTGGCCGGCCCACCTAACACTGAAGCTTTCTTT.

J is TRBJ2-1 and V is TRBV6-1, with D perhaps matching TRBD2 (5 bases). The CDR3 is made up of 13 amino acids. Germline V lookup: CDR1 MNHNS, CDR2 SASEGT. The CDR3, as DNA: TGTGCGTCAAGGCCCGGGGTGAGCAATGAGCAGTTCTTC. This codes for CASRPGVSNEQFF.

This sequence joins TRBV7-3 and TRBJ1-5, with a tentative D call TRBD1 (5 bases). Looked up from germline, CDR1 is SGHTA and CDR2 is FQGTGA. The V end was cut by 3 bases, the J end by 3 bases, with 15 bases between. The CDR3 extends over 16 amino acids. CDR3 residues: CASSLEDKAVNQPQHF. The CDR3 DNA reads TGTGCCAGCAGCTTGGAGGACAAGGCCGTCAATCAGCCCCAGCATTTT.

The chain is built from TRBV2 and TRBJ2-1; 7 bases fit TRBD2. Germline values: CDR1 SNHLY, CDR2 FYNNEI. The CDR3 is 13 amino acids. V shed 7 bases, J shed 2 bases, and the junction held 2 bases outside the gene matches. This chain's CDR3 is CASTGGAYNEQFF. Here the CDR3 DNA reads TGTGCCAGCACTGGGGGGGCCTACAATGAGCAGTTCTTC.

This chain joins TRBV7-9 and TRBJ2-5; D is undetermined. Germline values: CDR1 SEHNR, CDR2 FQNEAQ (reference sequence). The length of the CDR3 is 16 residues. Trimming took 0 bases from V and 2 from J, leaving 13 bases between them. The chain's CDR3 is CASSLAPGRLQETQYF. Here the CDR3 DNA reads TGTGCCAGCAGCTTAGCTCCCGGAAGACTTCAAGAGACCCAGTACTTC. Full variable domain (rest looked up from reference TRBV7-9 and TRBJ2-5): DTGVSQNPRHKITKRGQNVTFRCDPISEHNRLYWYRQTLGQGPEFLTYFQNEAQLEKSRLLSDRFSAERPKGSFSTLEIQRTEQGDSAMYLCASSLAPGRLQETQYFGPGTRLLVL.

The rearrangement uses TRBV28 and TRBJ2-3, with 9 bases that match TRBD2. The ends lost 6 bases at V and 2 bases at J; junction bases unmatched: 12. The CDR3 runs to 17 residues. Germline V gives CDR1 MDHEN, CDR2 SYDVKM. CDR3 nucleotide sequence: TGTGCCAGCAGCACATTACGACTAGCGGACTACACAGATACGCAGTATTTT. It specifies CASSTLRLADYTDTQYF.

The gene calls are TRBV6-5 and TRBJ1-2; perhaps TRBD1 as D (5 bases). CDR3 size: 15 residues. Trimming left V 5 bases short and J 2 bases short, with 15 bases between. The V gene's germline CDR1 is MNHEY and CDR2 SVGAGI. CDR3 protein: CASSTRDWANYGYTF. As DNA, the CDR3 is TGTGCCAGCAGTACCCGGGACTGGGCCAACTATGGCTACACCTTC.

The CDR3 loop is CASSHLFRDPSSYEQYF. Written as DNA, the CDR3 is TGTGCCAGCAGCCACCTATTCCGAGACCCGAGCTCCTACGAGCAGTACTTC. This chain uses TRBV4-2 with TRBJ2-7; D gene uncertain. The V gene lost 3 bases and the J gene lost 0 bases, with 18 bases spanning the gap. The CDR3 consists of 17 residues. Germline loops: CDR1 LGHNA, CDR2 YNFKEQ.

This clonotype is a singleton in its sample. The chain recombines TRBV7-3 with TRBJ2-3; 9 bases agree with TRBD1. The CDR3 extends over 14 amino acids. V gave up 4 bases and J gave up 7 bases; unmatched junction bases: 6. Per germline, CDR1 SGHTA and CDR2 FQGTGA. Written as DNA, the CDR3 is TGTGCCAGCAGCTCATCGACAGGGGGACATACGCAGTATTTT. This sequence encodes CASSSSTGGHTQYF.

This chain uses TRBV27 with TRBJ2-1, with D possibly matching TRBD1 (5 bases). Looked up from germline, CDR1 is MNHEY and CDR2 is SMNVEV (reference sequence). The CDR3 loop spans 14 amino acids. With 2 bases removed from V and 4 bases from J, the gap between germline ends came to 9 bases. CDR3 DNA sequence: TGTGCCAGCAGTTTAGTTGCAGGGTACAATGAGCAGTTCTTC. It encodes CASSLVAGYNEQFF.

In its sample, this clonotype was seen a few times. V usage is TRBV7-8 and J usage is TRBJ1-5, with D tentatively TRBD1 (6 bases). There are 13 residues in the CDR3. Germline loops: CDR1 SGHVS, CDR2 FQNEAQ. The V gene lost 6 bases and the J gene lost 6 bases, with 12 bases spanning the gap. CDR3 sequence: CASSPTGFQPQHF. In DNA form, the CDR3 reads TGTGCCAGCAGTCCTACAGGGTTTCAGCCCCAGCATTTT.